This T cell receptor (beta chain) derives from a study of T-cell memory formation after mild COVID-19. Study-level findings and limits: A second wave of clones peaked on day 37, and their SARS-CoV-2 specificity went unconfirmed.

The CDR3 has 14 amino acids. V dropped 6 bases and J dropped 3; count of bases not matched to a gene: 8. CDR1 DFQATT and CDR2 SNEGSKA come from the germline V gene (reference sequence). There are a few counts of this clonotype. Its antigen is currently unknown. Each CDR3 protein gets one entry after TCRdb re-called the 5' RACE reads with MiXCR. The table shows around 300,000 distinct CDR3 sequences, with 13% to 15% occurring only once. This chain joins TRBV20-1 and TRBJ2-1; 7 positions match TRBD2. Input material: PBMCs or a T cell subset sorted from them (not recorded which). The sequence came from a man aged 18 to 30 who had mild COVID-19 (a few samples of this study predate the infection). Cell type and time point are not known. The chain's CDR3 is CSAPSGVVYNEQFF. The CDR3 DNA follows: TGCAGTGCCCCGAGCGGGGTGGTCTACAATGAGCAGTTCTTC.